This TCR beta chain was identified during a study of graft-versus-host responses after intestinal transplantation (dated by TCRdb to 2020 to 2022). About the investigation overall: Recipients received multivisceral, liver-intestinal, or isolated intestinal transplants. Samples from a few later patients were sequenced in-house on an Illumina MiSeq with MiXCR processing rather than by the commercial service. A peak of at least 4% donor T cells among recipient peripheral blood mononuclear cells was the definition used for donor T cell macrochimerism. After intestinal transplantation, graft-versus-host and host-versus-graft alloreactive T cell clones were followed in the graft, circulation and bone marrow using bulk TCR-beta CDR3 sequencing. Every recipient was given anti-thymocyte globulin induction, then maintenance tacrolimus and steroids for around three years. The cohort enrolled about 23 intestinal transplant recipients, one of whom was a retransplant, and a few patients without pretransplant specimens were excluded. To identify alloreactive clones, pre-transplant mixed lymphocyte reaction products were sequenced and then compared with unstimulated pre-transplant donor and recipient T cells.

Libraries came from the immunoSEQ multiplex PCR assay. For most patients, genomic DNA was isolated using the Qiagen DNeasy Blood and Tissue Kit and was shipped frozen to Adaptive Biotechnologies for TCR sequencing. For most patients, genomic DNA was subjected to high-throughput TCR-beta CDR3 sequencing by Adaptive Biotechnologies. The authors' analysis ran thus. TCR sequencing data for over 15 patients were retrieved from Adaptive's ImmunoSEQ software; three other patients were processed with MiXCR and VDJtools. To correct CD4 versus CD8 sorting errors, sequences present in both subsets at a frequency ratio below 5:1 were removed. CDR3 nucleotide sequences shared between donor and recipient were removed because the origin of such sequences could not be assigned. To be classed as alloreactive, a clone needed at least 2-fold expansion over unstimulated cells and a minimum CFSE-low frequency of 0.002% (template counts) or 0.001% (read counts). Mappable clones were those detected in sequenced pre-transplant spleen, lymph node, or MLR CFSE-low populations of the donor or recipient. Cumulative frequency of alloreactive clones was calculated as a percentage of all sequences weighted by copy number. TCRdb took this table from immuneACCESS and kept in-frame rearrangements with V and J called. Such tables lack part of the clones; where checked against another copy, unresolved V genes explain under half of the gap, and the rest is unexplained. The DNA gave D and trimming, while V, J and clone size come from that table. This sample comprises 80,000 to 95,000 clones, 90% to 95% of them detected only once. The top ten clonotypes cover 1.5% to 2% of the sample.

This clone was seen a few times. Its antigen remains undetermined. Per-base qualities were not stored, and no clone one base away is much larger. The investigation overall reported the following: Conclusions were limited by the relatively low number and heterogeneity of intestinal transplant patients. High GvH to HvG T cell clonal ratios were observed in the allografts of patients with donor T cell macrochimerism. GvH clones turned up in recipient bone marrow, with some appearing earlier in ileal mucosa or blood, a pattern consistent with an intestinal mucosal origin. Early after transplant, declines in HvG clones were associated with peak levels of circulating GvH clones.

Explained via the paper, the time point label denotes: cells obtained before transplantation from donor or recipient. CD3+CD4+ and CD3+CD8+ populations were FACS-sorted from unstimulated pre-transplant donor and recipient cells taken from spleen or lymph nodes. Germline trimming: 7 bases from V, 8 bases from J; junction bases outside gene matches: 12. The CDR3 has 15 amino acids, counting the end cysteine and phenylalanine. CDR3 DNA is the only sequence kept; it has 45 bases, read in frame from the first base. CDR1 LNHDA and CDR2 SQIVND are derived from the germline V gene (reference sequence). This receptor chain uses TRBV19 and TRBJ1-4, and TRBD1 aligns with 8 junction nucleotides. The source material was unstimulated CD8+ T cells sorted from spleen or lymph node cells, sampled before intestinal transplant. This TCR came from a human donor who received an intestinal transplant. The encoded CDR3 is CASKVQGGLGEKLFF. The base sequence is TGTGCCAGTAAGGTACAGGGGGGTTTAGGGGAAAAACTGTTTTTT.